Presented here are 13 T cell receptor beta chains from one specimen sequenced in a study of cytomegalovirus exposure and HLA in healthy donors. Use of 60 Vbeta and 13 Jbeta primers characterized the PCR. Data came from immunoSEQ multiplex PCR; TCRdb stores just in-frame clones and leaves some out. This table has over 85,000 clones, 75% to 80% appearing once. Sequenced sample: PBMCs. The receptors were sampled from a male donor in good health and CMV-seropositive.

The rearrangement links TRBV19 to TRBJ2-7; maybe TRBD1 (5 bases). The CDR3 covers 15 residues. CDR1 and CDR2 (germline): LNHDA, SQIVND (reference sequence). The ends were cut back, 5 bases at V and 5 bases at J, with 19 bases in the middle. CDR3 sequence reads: CASSGRGRGSDEQYF. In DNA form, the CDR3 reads TGTGCCAGTAGTGGCCGAGGTAGGGGAAGTGACGAGCAGTACTTC. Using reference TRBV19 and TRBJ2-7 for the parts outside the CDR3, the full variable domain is DGGITQSPKYLFRKEGQNVTLSCEQNLNHDAMYWYRQDPGQGLRLIYYSQIVNDFQKGDIAEGYSVSREKKESFPLTVTSAQKNPTAFYLCASSGRGRGSDEQYFGPGTRLTVT.

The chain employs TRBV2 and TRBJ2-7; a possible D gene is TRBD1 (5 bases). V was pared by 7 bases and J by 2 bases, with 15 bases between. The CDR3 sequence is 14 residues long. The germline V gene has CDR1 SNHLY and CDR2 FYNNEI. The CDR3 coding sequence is TGTGCCAGCACCATGAGCAGGGTACCCTACGAGCAGTACTTC. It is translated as CASTMSRVPYEQYF.

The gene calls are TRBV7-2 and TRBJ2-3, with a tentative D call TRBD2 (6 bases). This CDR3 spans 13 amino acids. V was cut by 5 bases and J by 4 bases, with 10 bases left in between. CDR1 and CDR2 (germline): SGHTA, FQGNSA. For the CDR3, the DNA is TGTGCCAGCAGCCGAGGGGAGGCAGATACGCAGTATTTT. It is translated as CASSRGEADTQYF.

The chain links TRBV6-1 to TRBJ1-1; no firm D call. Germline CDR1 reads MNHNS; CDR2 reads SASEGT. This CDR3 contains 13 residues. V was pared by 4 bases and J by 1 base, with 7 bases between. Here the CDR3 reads CASSGQANTEAFF. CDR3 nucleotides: TGTGCCAGCAGTGGGCAGGCGAACACTGAAGCTTTCTTT.

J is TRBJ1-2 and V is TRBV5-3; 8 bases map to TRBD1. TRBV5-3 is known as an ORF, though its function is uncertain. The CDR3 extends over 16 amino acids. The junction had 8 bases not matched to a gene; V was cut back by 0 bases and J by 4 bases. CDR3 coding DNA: TGTGCCAGAAGCTTGGGGCAGGGGGCATTCGGCTATGGCTACACCTTC. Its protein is CARSLGQGAFGYGYTF.

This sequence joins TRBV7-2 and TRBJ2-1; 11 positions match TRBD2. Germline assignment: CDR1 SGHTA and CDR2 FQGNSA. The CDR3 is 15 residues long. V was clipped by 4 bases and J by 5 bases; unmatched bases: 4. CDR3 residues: CASSSWTSGHNEQFF. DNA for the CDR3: TGTGCCAGCAGCTCATGGACTAGCGGGCACAATGAGCAGTTCTTC.

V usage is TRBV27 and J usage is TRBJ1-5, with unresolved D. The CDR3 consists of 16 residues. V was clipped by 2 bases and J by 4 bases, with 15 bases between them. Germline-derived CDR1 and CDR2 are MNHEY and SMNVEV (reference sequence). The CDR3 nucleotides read TGTGCCAGCAGTTTAAGGGCGGGCTTTGTTAATCAGCCCCAGCATTTT. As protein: CASSLRAGFVNQPQHF.

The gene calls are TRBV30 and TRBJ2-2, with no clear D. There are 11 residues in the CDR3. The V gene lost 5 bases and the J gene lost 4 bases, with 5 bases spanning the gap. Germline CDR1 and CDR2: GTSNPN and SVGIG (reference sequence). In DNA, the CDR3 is TGTGCCTGGTCAGGCACCGGGGAGCTGTTTTTT. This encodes CAWSGTGELFF.

CDR3 nucleotide sequence: TGCAGTGCTCAGGGAAGGGACGAGCAGTACTTC. Translated, it gives CSAQGRDEQYF. The gene calls are TRBV20-1 and TRBJ2-7, with a tentative D call TRBD1 (5 bases). This CDR3 contains 11 residues. Germline V gene data show CDR1 as DFQATT and CDR2 as SNEGSKA (reference sequence). V lost 5 bases and J lost 5, with 10 bases in between.

The DNA of the CDR3 is TGTGCCAGCAGGCAAGGGGTGACAGGGCTAGCCAAAAACATTCAGTACTTC. Amino acid sequence: CASRQGVTGLAKNIQYF. The chain couples TRBV27 to TRBJ2-4; 7 bases are shared with TRBD1. V shed 6 bases, J shed 0 bases, and the junction held 11 bases outside the gene matches. This CDR3 spans 17 amino acids. The germline gives CDR1 MNHEY, CDR2 SMNVEV (reference sequence).

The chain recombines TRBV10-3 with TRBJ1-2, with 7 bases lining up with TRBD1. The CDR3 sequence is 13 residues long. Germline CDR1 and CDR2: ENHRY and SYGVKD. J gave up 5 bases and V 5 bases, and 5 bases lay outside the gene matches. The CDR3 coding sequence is TGTGCCATCAGTCCGACAGGGCGTTATGGCTACACCTTC. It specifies CAISPTGRYGYTF.

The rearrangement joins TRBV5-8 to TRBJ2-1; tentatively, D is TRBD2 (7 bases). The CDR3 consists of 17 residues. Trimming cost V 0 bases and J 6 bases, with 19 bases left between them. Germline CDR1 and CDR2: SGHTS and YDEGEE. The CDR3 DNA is TGTGCCAGCAGCTTGGTGGCCGGGACCGGGGGGCGCAATGAGCAGTTCTTC. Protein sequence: CASSLVAGTGGRNEQFF.

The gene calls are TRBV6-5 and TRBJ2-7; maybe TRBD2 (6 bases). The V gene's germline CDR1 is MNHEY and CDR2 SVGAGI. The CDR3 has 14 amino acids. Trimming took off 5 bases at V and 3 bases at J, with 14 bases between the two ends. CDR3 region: CASSTAGTGYEQYF. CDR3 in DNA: TGTGCCAGCAGTACGGCCGGGACTGGCTACGAGCAGTACTTC.